These T cell receptor beta chains were read from a single sample in a study of OX40 agonist ivuxolimab in advanced cancers. The table came from immunoSEQ multiplex PCR; TCRdb's copy has only in-frame clones and leaves some out. The data show tens of thousands of clones, roughly 84% seen once. The sample in question was CD4+ or CD8+ T cells sorted from blood, obtained in a trial of the OX40 agonist ivuxolimab. The receptors here all came from an adult with an advanced solid tumor such as melanoma, head and neck, liver or kidney cancer. Both conserved end residues are part of each CDR3. Fields, in order: J gene, D gene, V gene, clone size, CDR3 DNA, CDR3 protein. The D gene is left open where the match is weak. Clone size is not always given. Where it is, it says once, few, many or a class for expanded clones.

j_gene: TRBJ2-3; d_gene: TRBD2; v_gene: TRBV4-1; abundance: -; CDR3nt: TGCGCCAGCAGCCATATAATCGGGACTAGCTTTGGTTTT; CDR3aa: CASSHIIGTSFGF
j_gene: TRBJ1-2; d_gene: -; v_gene: TRBV18; abundance: -; CDR3nt: TGTGCCAGCTCACCATTCGGGGCTGGGGACTATGGCTACACCTTC; CDR3aa: CASSPFGAGDYGYTF
j_gene: TRBJ2-2; d_gene: TRBD2; v_gene: TRBV25-1; abundance: once; CDR3nt: TGTGCCAGCGAAGTTGGCGGGGGGCGAACCGGGGAGCTGTTTTTT; CDR3aa: CASEVGGGRTGELFF
j_gene: TRBJ1-3; d_gene: -; v_gene: TRBV28; abundance: -; CDR3nt: TGTGCCAGCAATACAGGGAGATTGGGTGGAAACACCATATATTTT; CDR3aa: CASNTGRLGGNTIYF
j_gene: TRBJ2-2; d_gene: TRBD2; v_gene: TRBV10-3; abundance: -; CDR3nt: TGTGCCATCAGCATCACTAGCGGTTCGAACACCGGGGAGCTGTTTTTT; CDR3aa: CAISITSGSNTGELFF
j_gene: TRBJ2-3; d_gene: TRBD2; v_gene: TRBV10-3; abundance: once; CDR3nt: TGTGCCATCAGTGTGAGTAGCGGGGGGTCAGATACGCAGTATTTT; CDR3aa: CAISVSSGGSDTQYF
j_gene: TRBJ2-7; d_gene: TRBD1; v_gene: TRBV5-5; abundance: once; CDR3nt: TGTGCCAGCAGCTTGGAACAGGGGGCTAGGGGCGAGCAGTACTTC; CDR3aa: CASSLEQGARGEQYF
j_gene: TRBJ1-1; d_gene: TRBD1; v_gene: TRBV6-5; abundance: many; CDR3nt: TGTGCCAGCAGTTACGCTGACAGGGCGAACACTGAAGCTTTCTTT; CDR3aa: CASSYADRANTEAFF
j_gene: TRBJ1-3; d_gene: -; v_gene: TRBV7-9; abundance: -; CDR3nt: TGTGCCAGCAGCTTGGGGGTTGGAAACACCATATATTTT; CDR3aa: CASSLGVGNTIYF
j_gene: TRBJ2-1; d_gene: -; v_gene: TRBV11-3; abundance: -; CDR3nt: TGTGCCAGCAGGAGGGGGGGTCCCCACAATGAGCAGTTCTTC; CDR3aa: CASRRGGPHNEQFF
j_gene: TRBJ2-5; d_gene: -; v_gene: TRBV5-4; abundance: once; CDR3nt: TGTGCCAGCAGCTCCCAACGGGGGCCACGAGAGACCCAGTACTTC; CDR3aa: CASSSQRGPRETQYF
j_gene: TRBJ2-3; d_gene: TRBD1; v_gene: TRBV10-3; abundance: few; CDR3nt: TGTGCCATCAGTGAGTCGACAGGGGCCCAATTGGATACGCAGTATTTT; CDR3aa: CAISESTGAQLDTQYF
j_gene: TRBJ1-1; d_gene: -; v_gene: TRBV5-1; abundance: once; CDR3nt: TGCGCCAGCAGCTTGGAGGGCAATACTGAAGCTTTCTTT; CDR3aa: CASSLEGNTEAFF
j_gene: TRBJ1-6; d_gene: -; v_gene: TRBV5-1; abundance: -; CDR3nt: TGCGCCAGCAGCAACGGGACGGCTAATTCACCCCTCCACTTT; CDR3aa: CASSNGTANSPLHF
j_gene: TRBJ2-5; d_gene: -; v_gene: TRBV9; abundance: -; CDR3nt: TGTGCCAGCAGCGTAGGTGTAGGCCAAGAGACCCAGTACTTC; CDR3aa: CASSVGVGQETQYF
j_gene: TRBJ2-3; d_gene: -; v_gene: TRBV4-3; abundance: -; CDR3nt: TGCGCCAGCAGCCTAAATTCGGGGACCGAGCTCACAGATACGCAGTATTTT; CDR3aa: CASSLNSGTELTDTQYF
j_gene: TRBJ2-4; d_gene: -; v_gene: TRBV18; abundance: -; CDR3nt: TGTGCCAGCTCACCAGAGAGACGGGACATTCAGTACTTC; CDR3aa: CASSPERRDIQYF
j_gene: TRBJ2-1; d_gene: -; v_gene: TRBV14; abundance: -; CDR3nt: TGTGCCAGCAGCCATAGGTTTGGTGGAAACAATGAGCAGTTCTTC; CDR3aa: CASSHRFGGNNEQFF
j_gene: TRBJ1-2; d_gene: TRBD1; v_gene: TRBV6-4; abundance: few; CDR3nt: TGTGCCAGCAGTGCCACTACAGGGGGTGGCTACACCTTC; CDR3aa: CASSATTGGGYTF
j_gene: TRBJ1-2; d_gene: -; v_gene: TRBV5-6; abundance: few; CDR3nt: TGTGCCAGCAGCTTGGAGCGTAACTATGGCTACACCTTC; CDR3aa: CASSLERNYGYTF
j_gene: TRBJ2-7; d_gene: -; v_gene: TRBV6-5; abundance: -; CDR3nt: TGTGCCAGCAGTTTCAAACAGAACTACGAGCAGTACTTC; CDR3aa: CASSFKQNYEQYF
j_gene: TRBJ2-3; d_gene: -; v_gene: TRBV6-5; abundance: -; CDR3nt: TGTGCCAGCAGGGCTACTACAGATACGCAGTATTTT; CDR3aa: CASRATTDTQYF
j_gene: TRBJ2-7; d_gene: -; v_gene: TRBV7-2; abundance: -; CDR3nt: TGTGCCAGCAGCCCGAAAGCGGGCGGGGTATACGAGCAGTACTTC; CDR3aa: CASSPKAGGVYEQYF
j_gene: TRBJ2-2; d_gene: -; v_gene: TRBV6-1; abundance: -; CDR3nt: TGTGCCAGCAGCCCCCCCGACACCGGGGAGCTGTTTTTT; CDR3aa: CASSPPDTGELFF
j_gene: TRBJ2-3; d_gene: TRBD1; v_gene: TRBV28; abundance: -; CDR3nt: TGTGCCACCTTAATCAGGGGGCGCGGTACGCAGTATTTT; CDR3aa: CATLIRGRGTQYF
j_gene: TRBJ2-3; d_gene: -; v_gene: TRBV4-3; abundance: -; CDR3nt: TGCGCCAGCAGCCCAGTCCGACAGGAAAATACGCAGTATTTT; CDR3aa: CASSPVRQENTQYF
j_gene: TRBJ1-1; d_gene: -; v_gene: TRBV28; abundance: -; CDR3nt: TGTGCCAGCAGTTTGGTAGGGGCTGAAGCTTTCTTT; CDR3aa: CASSLVGAEAFF
j_gene: TRBJ2-3; d_gene: TRBD1; v_gene: TRBV5-1; abundance: -; CDR3nt: TGCGCCAGCAGCCCGGGACAGGGGAACACAGATACGCAGTATTTT; CDR3aa: CASSPGQGNTDTQYF
j_gene: TRBJ2-2; d_gene: -; v_gene: TRBV30; abundance: -; CDR3nt: TGTGCCTGGAGTGGACACAGCACGAACACCGGGGAGCTGTTTTTT; CDR3aa: CAWSGHSTNTGELFF
j_gene: TRBJ2-1; d_gene: -; v_gene: TRBV11-1; abundance: -; CDR3nt: TGTGCCAGCAGCTTAAGTAGGGTGCTAAACACCTACAATGAGCAGTTCTTC; CDR3aa: CASSLSRVLNTYNEQFF
j_gene: TRBJ1-5; d_gene: TRBD1; v_gene: TRBV5-1; abundance: -; CDR3nt: TGCGCCAGCAGCGCTGAGGGACAGGATCAGCCCCAGCATTTT; CDR3aa: CASSAEGQDQPQHF
j_gene: TRBJ2-3; d_gene: -; v_gene: TRBV9; abundance: -; CDR3nt: TGTGCCAGCGGGGGAAGGGCAACAGATACGCAGTATTTT; CDR3aa: CASGGRATDTQYF